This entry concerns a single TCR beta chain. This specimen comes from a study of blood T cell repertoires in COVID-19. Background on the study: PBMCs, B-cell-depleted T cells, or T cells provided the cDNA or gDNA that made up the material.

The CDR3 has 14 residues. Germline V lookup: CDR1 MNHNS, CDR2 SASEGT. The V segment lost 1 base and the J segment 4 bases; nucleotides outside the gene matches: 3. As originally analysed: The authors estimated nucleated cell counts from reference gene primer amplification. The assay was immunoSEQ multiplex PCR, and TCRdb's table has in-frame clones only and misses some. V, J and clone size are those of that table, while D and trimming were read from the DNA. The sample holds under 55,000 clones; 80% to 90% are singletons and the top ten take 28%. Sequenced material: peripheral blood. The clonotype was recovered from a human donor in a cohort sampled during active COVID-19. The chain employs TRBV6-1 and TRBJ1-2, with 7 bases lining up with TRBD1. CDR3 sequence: CASSEGGTVYGYTF. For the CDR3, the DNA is TGTGCCAGCAGTGAAGGTGGGACAGTCTATGGCTACACCTTC.